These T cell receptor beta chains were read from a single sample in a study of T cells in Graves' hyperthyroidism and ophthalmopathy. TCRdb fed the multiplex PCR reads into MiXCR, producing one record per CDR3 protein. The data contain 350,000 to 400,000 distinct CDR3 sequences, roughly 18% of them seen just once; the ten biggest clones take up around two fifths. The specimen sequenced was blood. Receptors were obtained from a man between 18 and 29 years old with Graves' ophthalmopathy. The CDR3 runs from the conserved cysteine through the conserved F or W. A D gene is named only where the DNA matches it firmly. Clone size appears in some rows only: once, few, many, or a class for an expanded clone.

CASSVGGLDSYEQYF	TGTGCCAGCAGCGTAGGGGGATTGGACAGCTACGAGCAGTACTTC	TRBJ2-7	TRBV9	-	-
CASSIPFLLAGRYNEQFF	TGTGCCAGTAGTATACCCTTCCTCCTAGCGGGGCGATACAATGAGCAGTTCTTC	TRBJ2-1	TRBV7-3	TRBD2	-
CASSLDSPEAFF	TGTGCCAGCAGCTTAGACAGCCCTGAAGCTTTCTTT	TRBJ1-1	TRBV11-2	-	many
CASSSAIGLRGSPQHF	TGTGCCAGCAGCTCAGCAATCGGCCTCAGAGGTTCGCCCCAGCATTTT	TRBJ1-5	TRBV12-3/TRBV12-4	-	few
CASRGQISTDTQYF	TGTGCCAGCAGGGGACAGATAAGCACAGATACGCAGTATTTT	TRBJ2-3	TRBV6-1	TRBD1	many
CASSLAEGASYNSPLHF	TGTGCCAGCAGCTTAGCGGAGGGGGCGAGTTATAATTCACCCCTCCACTTT	TRBJ1-6	TRBV7-9	TRBD1	many
CGVGNQPQHF	TGTGGGGTTGGCAATCAGCCCCAGCATTTT	TRBJ1-5	TRBV6-1	-	-
CASSAQTGQGARNEQFF	TGTGCCAGCAGCGCCCAGACCGGGCAGGGGGCTAGAAATGAGCAGTTCTTC	TRBJ2-1	TRBV9	TRBD1	-
CASSPLAGGKYEQYF	TGTGCCAGCTCACCGCTAGCGGGGGGGAAGTACGAGCAGTACTTC	TRBJ2-7	TRBV18	TRBD2	many
CASSSDRKAEKLFF	TGTGCCAGCAGTTCGGACAGGAAGGCGGAAAAACTGTTTTTT	TRBJ1-4	TRBV28	TRBD1	many
CASRGQSTDTQYF	TGTGCCAGCAGGGGACAGAGCACAGATACGCAGTATTTT	TRBJ2-3	TRBV12-3/TRBV12-4	TRBD1	many
CASSPNSDGYTF	TGTGCCAGCAGCCCGAACAGTGATGGCTACACCTTC	TRBJ1-2	TRBV5-6	-	many
CASGSDRAAGANVLTF	TGTGCCAGCGGGTCAGACAGGGCGGCTGGGGCCAACGTCCTGACTTTC	TRBJ2-6	TRBV28	TRBD1	few
CASSSMGDLGHEQFF	TGTGCCAGCAGCTCGATGGGGGACCTAGGACATGAGCAGTTCTTC	TRBJ2-1	TRBV7-9	-	many
CASKAPGENTEAFF	TGTGCCAGCAAAGCCCCGGGAGAGAACACTGAAGCTTTCTTT	TRBJ1-1	TRBV6-2/TRBV6-3	-	many
CASSVGMDRVEGANVLTF	TGTGCCAGCAGCGTAGGTATGGACAGGGTGGAAGGGGCCAACGTCCTGACTTTC	TRBJ2-6	TRBV9	TRBD1	-
CASSSLAGGPYEQYF	TGTGCCAGCAGCTCCCTAGCGGGGGGGCCCTATGAGCAGTACTTC	TRBJ2-7	TRBV7-9	TRBD2	-
CASSLAPGSGANVLTF	TGCGCCAGCAGCTTGGCTCCCGGCTCTGGGGCCAACGTCCTGACTTTC	TRBJ2-6	TRBV5-1	-	few
CASSEAGGQLSF	TGTGCCAGCAGTGAAGCAGGGGGCCAACTGTCCTTC	TRBJ1-2	TRBV2	TRBD1	many
CSVTSGGALFSSYNEQFF	TGCAGCGTAACTAGCGGGGGGGCCCTTTTTAGCTCCTACAATGAGCAGTTCTTC	TRBJ2-1	TRBV29-1	TRBD2	-
CASTLQQGSTEAFF	TGTGCCAGCACATTACAGCAGGGGAGCACTGAAGCTTTCTTT	TRBJ1-1	TRBV6-2/TRBV6-3	-	many
CASSWGTGRETQYF	TGTGCCAGCAGCTGGGGGACAGGGAGGGAGACCCAGTACTTC	TRBJ2-5	TRBV7-9	TRBD1	-
CASSVYVGETQYF	TGTGCCAGCAGCGTTTATGTTGGAGAGACCCAGTACTTC	TRBJ2-5	TRBV9	-	-
CASSLRSREGNEAFF	TGCGCCAGCAGCTTGAGGAGCCGGGAGGGGAATGAAGCTTTCTTT	TRBJ1-1	TRBV5-1	-	-
CASSRAGQGELGSSPLHF	TGTGCCAGCAGCAGGGCGGGACAGGGTGAGCTAGGTAGTTCACCCCTCCACTTT	TRBJ1-6	TRBV28	TRBD1	-
CSARPGVSIIGSPLHF	TGCAGTGCCCGACCGGGGGTGAGCATAATCGGTTCACCCCTCCACTTT	TRBJ1-6	TRBV20-1	-	many
CASSLNSGAYEQYF	TGTGCCAGCAGTTTAAACTCTGGGGCCTACGAGCAGTACTTC	TRBJ2-7	TRBV12-3/TRBV12-4	-	many
CASSDGTSGGADTQYF	TGTGCCAGCAGTGATGGGACTAGCGGGGGGGCAGATACGCAGTATTTT	TRBJ2-3	TRBV6-4	TRBD2	-
CATGTGSDEQYF	TGTGCCACCGGGACAGGTAGTGACGAGCAGTACTTC	TRBJ2-7	TRBV2	TRBD1	many
CASSSPLMSTDTQYF	TGTGCCAGCAGTTCCCCCCTTATGAGCACAGATACGCAGTATTTT	TRBJ2-3	TRBV27	-	many
CASSVEMGSPLHF	TGTGCCAGCAGCGTAGAGATGGGTTCACCCCTCCACTTT	TRBJ1-6	TRBV9	-	many
CASSSGTGDLNTEAFF	TGCGCCAGCAGCTCTGGGACAGGCGATCTGAACACTGAAGCTTTCTTT	TRBJ1-1	TRBV5-1	TRBD1	many
CASILDRGLGTEAFF	TGTGCCAGCATCTTAGATAGGGGGCTTGGCACTGAAGCTTTCTTT	TRBJ1-1	TRBV6-2/TRBV6-3	TRBD1	many
CASTQTGEGTQYF	TGTGCCAGCACCCAGACAGGGGAAGGGACCCAGTACTTC	TRBJ2-5	TRBV12-3/TRBV12-4	TRBD1	many
CASSLGGLSATDTQYF	TGTGCCAGCAGCTTAGGGGGACTCTCAGCCACAGATACGCAGTATTTT	TRBJ2-3	TRBV7-3	-	many
CASSQDLRGDEKLFF	TGTGCCAGCAGCCAAGACCTCAGAGGGGATGAAAAACTGTTTTTT	TRBJ1-4	TRBV3-1	-	-
CASRGTAQETQYF	TGTGCCAGCAGGGGGACAGCACAAGAGACCCAGTACTTC	TRBJ2-5	TRBV6-1	TRBD1	many
CASSLVFARGNTEAFF	TGTGCCAGCAGCTTAGTCTTTGCGAGGGGGAACACTGAAGCTTTCTTT	TRBJ1-1	TRBV11-2	-	many
CASSRGVGLKFF	TGTGCCAGCAGCCGGGGTGTCGGGCTTAAGTTCTTC	TRBJ2-1	TRBV3-1	-	many
CASSYSMTGNNEQYF	TGTGCCAGCAGTTACTCAATGACAGGGAACAACGAGCAGTACTTC	TRBJ2-7	TRBV6-6	TRBD1	many
CSARVGGEASPLHF	TGCAGTGCTAGAGTTGGAGGGGAGGCTTCACCCCTCCACTTT	TRBJ1-6	TRBV20-1	-	many
CASSLGRDRKETQYF	TGTGCCAGCAGCTTGGGCCGGGACAGAAAGGAGACCCAGTACTTC	TRBJ2-5	TRBV5-4	TRBD1	-
CASSLDREDLAQYF	TGTGCCAGCAGCCTCGATCGGGAGGACCTAGCGCAGTATTTT	TRBJ2-3	TRBV14	TRBD2	few
CASSTRQYPGANVLTF	TGTGCCAGTAGTACCCGACAGTACCCTGGGGCCAACGTCCTGACTTTC	TRBJ2-6	TRBV19	-	-
CASSSGQTRNQPQHF	TGTGCCAGCAGTTCTGGGCAGACGCGCAATCAGCCCCAGCATTTT	TRBJ1-5	TRBV28	-	many
CASSETGANTGELFF	TGTGCCAGCAGTGAGACAGGGGCGAACACCGGGGAGCTGTTTTTT	TRBJ2-2	TRBV2	TRBD1	many
CASSPTGWGSPLHF	TGTGCCAGCTCACCAACGGGATGGGGTTCACCCCTCCACTTT	TRBJ1-6	TRBV18	-	few
CSAFEASGRKADTQYF	TGCAGTGCTTTCGAGGCTAGCGGGAGAAAGGCAGATACGCAGTATTTT	TRBJ2-3	TRBV20-1	TRBD2	-
CASSIDWGATEAFF	TGTGCCAGTAGTATAGATTGGGGGGCGACTGAAGCTTTCTTT	TRBJ1-1	TRBV19	-	-
CASSQGTSYGYTF	TGTGCCAGCAGCCAGGGGACCAGCTATGGCTACACCTTC	TRBJ1-2	TRBV3-1	-	many
CATSDFRDEQFF	TGTGCCACCAGTGATTTCAGGGATGAGCAGTTCTTC	TRBJ2-1	TRBV24-1	-	-
CASSPEPAGEKLFF	TGTGCCAGCAGTCCCGAACCCGCAGGGGAAAAACTGTTTTTT	TRBJ1-4	TRBV6-1	-	-
CASSPTRMNTEAFF	TGTGCCAGCAGCCCCACCAGGATGAACACTGAAGCTTTCTTT	TRBJ1-1	TRBV7-8	-	many
CASSTYRGETQYF	TGTGCCAGCTCAACCTACAGGGGTGAGACCCAGTACTTC	TRBJ2-5	TRBV18	TRBD1	few
CAIRLERQGFHEQYF	TGTGCCATCAGATTAGAGCGCCAGGGATTCCACGAGCAGTACTTC	TRBJ2-7	TRBV10-3	-	few
CASSLSGVKRGGTDTQYF	TGCGCCAGCAGCTTGAGCGGCGTGAAGCGGGGGGGCACAGATACGCAGTATTTT	TRBJ2-3	TRBV5-1	TRBD2	few
CASSFGLAGGLNEQFF	TGTGCCAGCAGCTTCGGGCTAGCGGGGGGCCTCAATGAGCAGTTCTTC	TRBJ2-1	TRBV11-2	TRBD2	many
CASSLEWGGDTEAFF	TGTGCCAGCAGCTTAGAGTGGGGGGGGGACACTGAAGCTTTCTTT	TRBJ1-1	TRBV11-2	-	many
CASTGGGSQPQHF	TGTGCCAGTACAGGGGGCGGGAGTCAGCCCCAGCATTTT	TRBJ1-5	TRBV19	TRBD1	-
CASSPYVNNEQFF	TGTGCCAGCTCACCATATGTAAACAATGAGCAGTTCTTC	TRBJ2-1	TRBV18	-	many